A selection of T cell receptor beta chains follows, all from one sample in a study of PD-1 blockade in mismatch repair-deficient tumors. Data came from immunoSEQ multiplex PCR; TCRdb stores just in-frame clones and leaves some out. The table has about 68,000 clones, around four fifths seen once. The input for sequencing was peripheral blood, taken 2 weeks after starting pembrolizumab. These receptors were collected from an adult with mismatch repair-deficient cancer. Each CDR3 is given with its conserved first and last residue. A D gene is named only where the DNA matches it firmly. The size of a clone is reported for some rows only, either as once, few or many, or as a class for expanded clones.

TRBJ1-1 TRBV19 once - 17 CASKLRGLGSTNTEAFF TGTGCCAGTAAGTTGAGGGGACTCGGCAGCACCAACACTGAAGCTTTCTTT
TRBJ2-2 TRBV5-4 - - 15 CASSQAARNTGELFF TGTGCCAGCAGTCAAGCGGCCAGGAACACCGGGGAGCTGTTTTTT
TRBJ2-1 TRBV6-1 - - 14 CASRGLFDYNEQFF TGTGCCAGCAGAGGACTATTTGACTACAATGAGCAGTTCTTC
TRBJ2-5 TRBV5-1 - - 15 CASSLGRLTQETQYF TGCGCCAGCAGCTTAGGACGACTAACCCAAGAGACCCAGTACTTC
TRBJ1-2 TRBV2 few - 13 CASSGDSEYGYTF TGTGCCAGCAGCGGAGATTCTGAGTATGGCTACACCTTC
TRBJ2-2 TRBV9 - - 17 CASSGGKRVGNTGELFF TGTGCCAGCAGCGGAGGGAAGAGGGTTGGTAACACCGGGGAGCTGTTTTTT
TRBJ2-2 TRBV27 - - 11 CASKRYGELFF TGTGCCAGCAAAAGATACGGGGAGCTGTTTTTT
TRBJ2-7 TRBV7-2 - TRBD2 15 CASSRLAGALYEQYF TGTGCCAGCAGTCGACTAGCGGGAGCTCTCTACGAGCAGTACTTC
TRBJ1-4 TRBV27 - TRBD1 12 CASRRQGEKLFF TGTGCCAGCAGGAGACAGGGTGAAAAACTGTTTTTT
TRBJ1-5 TRBV19 - - 14 CASSIPPSNQPQHF TGTGCCAGTAGTATCCCACCAAGCAATCAGCCCCAGCATTTT
TRBJ2-5 TRBV30 - - 15 CAWSMIRGLGETQYF TGTGCCTGGAGTATGATCCGGGGCCTAGGGGAGACCCAGTACTTC
TRBJ1-1 TRBV30 - - 15 CAWSPKAGLNTEAFF TGTGCCTGGAGCCCTAAGGCGGGGCTGAACACTGAAGCTTTCTTT
TRBJ1-1 TRBV6-6 medium-sized - 12 CASSYSGEGAFF TGTGCCAGCAGTTACTCGGGGGAAGGGGCTTTCTTT
TRBJ1-2 TRBV19 - TRBD1 15 CASTLGQGLLYGYTF TGTGCCAGTACTTTGGGACAGGGGTTATTATATGGCTACACCTTC
TRBJ2-2 TRBV25-1 - TRBD2 15 CASRGTSGSSGELFF TGTGCCAGCAGGGGGACTAGCGGGAGTAGCGGGGAGCTGTTTTTT
TRBJ1-5 TRBV6-1 - TRBD1 16 CASTEARDRGFQPQHF TGTGCCAGCACTGAGGCCCGGGACAGGGGGTTTCAGCCCCAGCATTTT
TRBJ2-7 TRBV30 - TRBD1 16 CAWINNRGPGTYEQYF TGTGCCTGGATTAACAACAGGGGCCCTGGAACCTACGAGCAGTACTTC
TRBJ2-1 TRBV7-9 - - 15 CASSSYSSSVYKQFF TGTGCCAGCAGCTCCTATAGCAGTAGCGTGTATAAGCAGTTCTTC
TRBJ1-2 TRBV6-6 - - 15 CASSYPGAETKNYTF TGTGCCAGCAGTTACCCAGGGGCCGAAACTAAGAACTACACCTTC
TRBJ2-7 TRBV19 - - 14 CASSIRTESYEQYF TGTGCCAGTAGTATTAGGACCGAATCCTACGAGCAGTACTTC
TRBJ1-1 TRBV7-3 - - 16 CASSLTGGSMNTEAFF TGTGCCAGCAGCTTAACTGGGGGGTCTATGAACACTGAAGCTTTCTTT
TRBJ2-7 TRBV14 - - 11 CASSQGGKQYF TGTGCCAGCAGCCAAGGGGGGAAGCAGTACTTC
TRBJ1-5 TRBV5-6 - - 14 CASSRTGLRQPQHF TGTGCCAGCAGTCGTACAGGGTTACGGCAGCCCCAGCATTTT
TRBJ1-2 TRBV4-3 - - 15 CASSQVTDVFYGYTF TGCGCCAGCAGCCAAGTGACAGATGTTTTCTATGGCTACACCTTC
TRBJ1-2 TRBV7-2 - - 11 CASSPTYGYTF TGTGCCAGCAGCCCGACCTATGGCTACACCTTC
TRBJ2-5 TRBV5-1 - - 11 CASSSPAAQYF TGCGCCAGCAGCTCTCCGGCGGCCCAGTACTTC
TRBJ1-1 TRBV2 - - 14 CASRRMGADTEAFF TGTGCCAGCAGGAGAATGGGGGCAGACACTGAAGCTTTCTTT
TRBJ2-5 TRBV7-3 - - 14 CASSLYGGSGTQYF TGTGCCAGCAGCTTATATGGGGGGTCGGGGACCCAGTACTTC
TRBJ2-5 TRBV7-7 - TRBD2 15 CASSSGLAGGETQYF TGTGCTAGCAGCTCGGGACTAGCGGGAGGTGAGACCCAGTACTTC
TRBJ2-1 TRBV28 few - 12 CASRLAGFEQFF TGTGCCAGCAGGTTGGCGGGGTTTGAGCAGTTCTTC
TRBJ1-1 TRBV10-1 - - 14 CASSESGDWAEAFF TGCGCCAGCAGTGAGTCCGGGGATTGGGCTGAAGCTTTCTTT
TRBJ1-3 TRBV9 - - 14 CASSPRGFGNTIYF TGTGCCAGCAGCCCAAGGGGGTTTGGAAACACCATATATTTT
TRBJ1-4 TRBV14 - - 15 CASSQESVYDEKLFF TGTGCCAGCAGCCAAGAGTCGGTCTACGATGAAAAACTGTTTTTT
TRBJ1-1 TRBV6-1 - - 15 CASSVSRGGHTEAFF TGTGCCAGCAGTGTCTCAAGGGGAGGGCACACTGAAGCTTTCTTT
TRBJ1-1 TRBV5-6 - - 13 CASSLGSNTEAFF TGTGCCAGCAGCTTGGGGAGCAACACTGAAGCTTTCTTT
TRBJ1-2 TRBV18 once - 15 CASSPQRSTAYGYTF TGTGCCAGCTCACCCCAAAGATCGACAGCCTATGGCTACACCTTC
TRBJ2-1 TRBV14 - TRBD2 15 CASSPRGGTYNEQFF TGTGCCAGCAGCCCGCGGGGGGGGACCTACAATGAGCAGTTCTTC
TRBJ2-7 TRBV19 - TRBD2 15 CASSPRTSGAYEQYF TGTGCCAGTAGCCCTAGGACTAGCGGTGCCTACGAGCAGTACTTC
TRBJ2-3 TRBV28 - - 17 CASSAIDRSFLADTQYF TGTGCCAGCAGTGCAATCGACAGGTCCTTTTTAGCAGATACGCAGTATTTT
TRBJ2-7 TRBV7-8 few - 15 CASRSGGGGGYEQYF TGTGCCAGCAGGTCCGGAGGAGGAGGGGGCTACGAGCAGTACTTC
TRBJ2-1 TRBV27 - - 14 CASSVGGPYNEQFF TGTGCCAGCAGCGTTGGGGGGCCATACAATGAGCAGTTCTTC
TRBJ2-7 TRBV11-2 - TRBD1 15 CASSPRGTGGYEQYF TGTGCCAGCAGCCCCCGCGGGACAGGGGGCTACGAGCAGTACTTC
TRBJ1-1 TRBV4-2 - - 14 CASSQEGGNTEAFF TGTGCCAGCAGCCAAGAGGGGGGGAACACTGAAGCTTTCTTT
TRBJ2-2 TRBV6-6 - - 13 CASSYSNTGELFF TGTGCCAGCAGTTACTCAAACACCGGGGAGCTGTTTTTT
TRBJ2-3 TRBV13 - - 13 CASSFDRDGHKYF TGTGCCAGCAGTTTTGACCGGGACGGACACAAGTATTTT
TRBJ1-5 TRBV6-5 - TRBD1 12 CASRTGDQPQHF TGTGCCAGCAGAACAGGGGATCAGCCCCAGCATTTT
TRBJ2-2 TRBV9 - - 13 CASSAGTTGELFF TGTGCCAGCAGCGCAGGGACAACCGGGGAGCTGTTTTTT
TRBJ1-1 TRBV9 - - 15 CASSVDPRVNTEAFF TGTGCCAGCAGCGTAGATCCGAGGGTGAACACTGAAGCTTTCTTT
TRBJ1-2 TRBV4-3 - TRBD1 14 CASSQGTGRHGYTF TGCGCCAGCAGCCAGGGGACAGGGAGGCATGGCTACACCTTC
TRBJ2-7 TRBV6-5 - - 12 CASSYAGDEQYF TGTGCCAGCAGTTATGCCGGAGACGAGCAGTACTTC
TRBJ1-5 TRBV29-1 - - 14 CSVEEAGTDQPQHF TGCAGCGTTGAAGAGGCAGGGACGGATCAGCCCCAGCATTTT
TRBJ2-7 TRBV6-1 - - 13 CASSYSRGYEQYF TGTGCCAGCAGCTACAGTCGAGGCTACGAGCAGTACTTC